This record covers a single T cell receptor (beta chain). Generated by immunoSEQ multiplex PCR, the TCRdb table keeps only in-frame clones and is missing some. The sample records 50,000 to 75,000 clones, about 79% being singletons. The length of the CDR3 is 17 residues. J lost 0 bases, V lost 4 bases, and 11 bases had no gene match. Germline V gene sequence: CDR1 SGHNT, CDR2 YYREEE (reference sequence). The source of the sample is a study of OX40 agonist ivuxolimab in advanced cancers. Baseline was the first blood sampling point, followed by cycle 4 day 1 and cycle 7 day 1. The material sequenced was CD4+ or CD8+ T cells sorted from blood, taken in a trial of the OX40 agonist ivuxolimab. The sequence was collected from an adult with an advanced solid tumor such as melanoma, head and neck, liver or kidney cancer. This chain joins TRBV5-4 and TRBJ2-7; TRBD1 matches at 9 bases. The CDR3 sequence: CASSPGTGKPSSYEQYF. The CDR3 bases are TGTGCCAGCAGCCCTGGGACAGGGAAGCCCAGCTCCTACGAGCAGTACTTC.